The 32 T cell receptor beta chains listed next were all sequenced from one sample in a study of technical replicates of blood from several donors. Sequenced by immunoSEQ multiplex PCR; TCRdb stores in-frame clones only, minus some. Among about 12,000 clones listed, approximately 95% were seen once. Specimen: PBMCs. All receptors come from a human donor in good health.

The chain has TRBV7-9 and TRBJ2-3, with TRBD1 matching 7 bases. The CDR3 is made up of 13 amino acids. After removal of 5 bases from V and 6 bases from J, the junction contained 5 bases not matched to a gene. Germline V gene lookup returns CDR1 SEHNR and CDR2 FQNEAQ (reference sequence). The DNA of the CDR3 is TGTGCCAGCAGCCCGAGGGGGCCCGATACGCAGTATTTT. Its protein product is CASSPRGPDTQYF.

The gene calls are TRBV5-1 and TRBJ2-6; D not resolved. The CDR3 is 16 residues long. The germline gives CDR1 SGHRS, CDR2 YFSETQ. Trimming cost V 0 bases and J 0 bases, with 7 bases left between them. CDR3 residues: CASSLVGSSGANVLTF. The CDR3 coding sequence is TGCGCCAGCAGCTTGGTCGGGTCCTCTGGGGCCAACGTCCTGACTTTC.

The V and J genes are TRBV28 and TRBJ2-7; 11 bases match TRBD2. The CDR3 is made up of 15 amino acids. The ends lost 8 bases at V and 5 bases at J; junction bases unmatched: 11. From germline, CDR1 is MDHEN and CDR2 SYDVKM. The chain's CDR3 is CASGPSTSGIHEQYF. The CDR3 DNA sequence: TGTGCCAGCGGACCTTCGACTAGCGGGATCCACGAGCAGTACTTC.

This clone was seen just once. The V and J genes are TRBV6-6 and TRBJ2-1; D possibly corresponds to TRBD2 (6 bases). Germline CDR1 MNHNY, CDR2 SVGAGI (reference sequence). The CDR3 loop spans 15 amino acids. Trimming left V 6 bases short and J 5 bases short, with 17 bases between. The CDR3 DNA is TGTGCCAGCAGCCAGCGGAATAGCGGCAACAATGAGCAGTTCTTC. Translated: CASSQRNSGNNEQFF.

This clone is a singleton in its sample. The gene calls are TRBV4-1 and TRBJ2-3; TRBD1 might be the D (5 bases). The CDR3 loop spans 16 amino acids. V was pared by 0 bases and J by 2 bases, with 12 bases between. Per the germline V gene, CDR1 is MGHRA and CDR2 is YSYEKL. CDR3 nucleotides: TGCGCCAGCAGCCAAGAATCAGGGCCTCTCACAGATACGCAGTATTTT. Its protein product is CASSQESGPLTDTQYF.

This clone was detected once. The chain has TRBV6-1 and TRBJ1-1, with a weak D call TRBD1 (5 bases). The CDR3 is 16 amino acids. V lost 2 bases and J lost 4, with 17 bases in between. Looked up from germline, CDR1 is MNHNS and CDR2 is SASEGT. The CDR3 DNA reads as TGTGCCAGCAGTGAATATGGGGTGGGGCATTCCACTGAAGCTTTCTTT. This encodes CASSEYGVGHSTEAFF.

The CDR3 spells CASSDPGHSGNTIYF. In DNA, the CDR3 is TGTGCCAGCAGTGACCCCGGACACTCTGGAAACACCATATATTTT. The chain combines TRBV25-1 with TRBJ1-3, with TRBD1 as a possible D gene (5 bases). V gave up 3 bases and J gave up 0 bases, with 9 bases separating them. This CDR3 spans 15 amino acids. CDR1 MGHDK and CDR2 SYGVNS come from the germline V gene.

The rearrangement uses TRBV2 and TRBJ2-3; 8 positions agree with TRBD1. The V gene's germline CDR1 is SNHLY and CDR2 FYNNEI. The CDR3 length is 14 residues. J was trimmed by 6 bases and V by 6 bases; bases with no gene match: 8. The CDR3: CASSRQGLRDTQYF. The CDR3 nucleotides read TGTGCCAGCAGCCGACAGGGGCTACGCGATACGCAGTATTTT.

The chain employs TRBV11-3 and TRBJ2-1, with D perhaps matching TRBD2 (6 bases). CDR3 size: 13 residues. Germline lookup yields CDR1 SGHNT and CDR2 YENEEA. Deletions cut 3 bases from V and 10 bases from J, with 13 bases between. This CDR3 reads CASSFPTSREQFF. The CDR3 coding sequence is TGTGCCAGCAGCTTTCCGACTAGTCGGGAGCAGTTCTTC.

The rearrangement joins TRBV12-5 to TRBJ1-1; 9 positions match TRBD1. Germline V gene lookup returns CDR1 LGHNT and CDR2 FRNRAP. The CDR3 has 15 amino acids. V dropped 1 base and J dropped 5; count of bases not matched to a gene: 5. CDR3: CASGLDRGRGTEAFF. The CDR3 DNA follows: TGTGCTAGTGGTTTGGACAGGGGGCGAGGGACTGAAGCTTTCTTT.

The J gene is TRBJ2-7, the V gene TRBV28, with TRBD1 matching 7 bases. CDR1 is MDHEN and CDR2 is SYDVKM in the germline V gene. CDR3 length: 15 residues. V was clipped by 6 bases and J by 5 bases; unmatched bases: 13. CDR3 loop: CASSPHDRQGHEQYF. The CDR3 DNA sequence: TGTGCCAGCAGCCCCCACGATCGACAGGGACACGAGCAGTACTTC.

This chain connects TRBV5-1 to TRBJ1-2; TRBD1 matches 9 bases. J gave up 6 bases and V 8 bases, and 11 bases lay outside the gene matches. Germline CDR1 SGHRS, CDR2 YFSETQ. The CDR3 consists of 14 residues. CDR3 coding DNA: TGCGCCAGTTACCGGGACAGGGATTCGGATGGCTACACCTTC. Its protein product is CASYRDRDSDGYTF.

The chain joins TRBV5-1 to TRBJ2-7, with D hard to call. The CDR3 sequence is 14 residues long. CDR1 is SGHRS and CDR2 is YFSETQ in the germline V gene. Trimming removed 2 bases from V and 2 bases from J, with 11 bases in between. CDR3 loop: CASSFSDGAYEQYF. CDR3 bases: TGCGCCAGCAGCTTCAGTGACGGAGCCTACGAGCAGTACTTC.

This clone occurred once. The gene calls are TRBV7-2 and TRBJ2-7; maybe TRBD2 (6 bases). The germline CDR1 and CDR2 sequences are SGHTA and FQGNSA. V dropped 5 bases and J dropped 4 bases, with 18 bases sitting between them. This CDR3 is 15 amino acids long. CDR3 amino acids: CASSPDGRGGYEQYF. CDR3 bases: TGTGCCAGCAGCCCCGACGGACGGGGAGGATACGAGCAGTACTTC.

CDR3 region: CASSRDRGRTDTQYF. CDR3 nucleotides: TGTGCCAGCAGTCGCGACAGGGGGCGCACAGATACGCAGTATTTT. This chain connects TRBV2 to TRBJ2-3; TRBD1 agrees at 10 bases. The CDR3 is 15 amino acids. V dropped 5 bases and J dropped 1; count of bases not matched to a gene: 3. Germline CDR1 reads SNHLY; CDR2 reads FYNNEI.

The genes are TRBV6-5 and TRBJ1-1, with 7 bases that match TRBD1. V lost 4 bases to trimming and J lost 4 bases; unmatched junction nucleotides: 6. Germline CDR1 reads MNHEY; CDR2 reads SVGAGI. The CDR3 covers 14 residues. The DNA for the CDR3 is TGTGCCAGCAGTTTTACAGGGGCCGGCACTGAAGCTTTCTTT. Amino acid sequence: CASSFTGAGTEAFF.

This clone has just one count. V is TRBV29-1 and J is TRBJ2-1, with 10 positions matching TRBD2. CDR3 length: 15 amino acids. J lost 2 bases, V lost 7 bases, and 8 bases had no gene match. Germline assignment: CDR1 SQVTM and CDR2 ANQGSEA. The CDR3 reads CSAPTGTSAYNEQFF. In DNA, the CDR3 is TGCAGCGCGCCAACCGGGACTAGCGCCTACAATGAGCAGTTCTTC.

The gene calls are TRBV18 and TRBJ2-7; tentative D call: TRBD1 (6 bases). From germline, CDR1 is KGHSH and CDR2 LQKENI. The ends were cut back, 3 bases at V and 6 bases at J, with 18 bases in the middle. The CDR3 consists of 15 residues. CDR3 region: CASSPPPIGGVEQYF. CDR3 nucleotides: TGTGCCAGCTCACCCCCCCCGATAGGGGGAGTCGAGCAGTACTTC.

This clone was seen once. J is TRBJ1-1 and V is TRBV6-1; 8 bases line up with TRBD1. There are 15 residues in the CDR3. The V segment lost 4 bases and the J segment 7 bases; nucleotides outside the gene matches: 11. CDR1 and CDR2 from the germline V gene are MNHNS and SASEGT. CDR3 in amino acids: CASSGGQGVDLEAFF. The CDR3 DNA reads as TGTGCCAGCAGTGGTGGACAGGGAGTTGATCTTGAAGCTTTCTTT.

DNA for the CDR3: TGCGCCAGCAGCACGCGCTCCTACGAGCAGTACTTC. Translated: CASSTRSYEQYF. The chain combines TRBV5-1 with TRBJ2-7; D is unclear. In germline, CDR1 is SGHRS, CDR2 YFSETQ. The CDR3 is made up of 12 amino acids. With 4 bases removed from V and 0 bases from J, the gap between germline ends came to 5 bases.

The chain couples TRBV5-1 to TRBJ2-1; D gene uncertain. CDR3 size: 15 residues. Germline V CDR1 and CDR2: SGHRS, YFSETQ. Trimming removed 0 bases at V and 3 bases at J, with 10 bases between. The CDR3 here is CASSLDPSDYNEQFF. CDR3 in DNA: TGCGCCAGCAGCTTGGATCCAAGCGACTACAATGAGCAGTTCTTC.

V and J are TRBV2 and TRBJ2-5; 8 nucleotides align to TRBD2. CDR3 length: 16 residues. The junction had 11 bases not matched to a gene; V was cut back by 4 bases and J by 4 bases. CDR1 and CDR2 (germline): SNHLY, FYNNEI. The CDR3 protein is CASSAWTSRSGETQYF. CDR3 coding DNA: TGTGCCAGCAGTGCGTGGACTAGCAGGTCTGGAGAGACCCAGTACTTC. Full variable domain (rest looked up from reference TRBV2 and TRBJ2-5): EPEVTQTPSHQVTQMGQEVILRCVPISNHLYFYWYRQILGQKVEFLVSFYNNEISEKSEIFDDQFSVERPDGSNFTLKIRSTKLEDSAMYFCASSAWTSRSGETQYFGPGTRLLVL.

CDR3 loop: CASSQTGAVAEAFF. Written as DNA, the CDR3 is TGTGCCAGCAGCCAGACAGGGGCGGTGGCTGAAGCTTTCTTT. The chain couples TRBV11-3 to TRBJ1-1, with 8 bases fitting TRBD1. V was pared by 5 bases and J by 6 bases, with 8 bases of the junction left unmatched. CDR3 length: 14 amino acids. CDR1 is SGHNT and CDR2 is YENEEA in the germline V gene.

This clone has a single count. V usage is TRBV10-3 and J usage is TRBJ2-3; TRBD1 matches 8 bases. CDR3 length: 15 amino acids. The V and J ends lost 9 bases and 2 bases, in that order; junction bases with no gene match: 10. Germline V CDR1 and CDR2: ENHRY, SYGVKD. CDR3 in amino acids: CAITDRGGNTDTQYF. The CDR3 nucleotides read TGTGCCATAACTGACAGGGGCGGAAACACAGATACGCAGTATTTT.

The V gene is TRBV25-1, the J gene TRBJ2-1; 7 bases fit TRBD1. This CDR3 region has 13 residues. Germline lookup yields CDR1 MGHDK and CDR2 SYGVNS. Trimming removed 3 bases from V and 4 bases from J; junction bases left unmatched: 0. This CDR3 is CASSEGQYNEQFF. The CDR3 nucleotides are TGTGCCAGCAGTGAGGGACAGTACAATGAGCAGTTCTTC. Using reference TRBV25-1 and TRBJ2-1 for the parts outside the CDR3, the full variable domain is EADIYQTPRYLVIGTGKKITLECSQTMGHDKMYWYQQDPGMELHLIHYSYGVNSTEKGDLSSESTVSRIRTEHFPLTLESARPSHTSQYLCASSEGQYNEQFFGPGTRLTVL.

V is TRBV6-1 and J is TRBJ2-7; maybe TRBD1 (6 bases). CDR1 is MNHNS and CDR2 is SASEGT in the germline V gene. The length of the CDR3 is 13 residues. Trimming left V 2 bases short and J 3 bases short, with 8 bases between. The CDR3 here is CASSEPGDYEQYF. Here the CDR3 DNA reads TGTGCCAGCAGTGAACCAGGGGACTACGAGCAGTACTTC.

The chain joins TRBV7-9 to TRBJ1-1, with D tentatively TRBD1 (6 bases). V was trimmed by 5 bases and J by 1 base, leaving 11 bases between them. The germline CDR1 and CDR2 sequences are SEHNR and FQNEAQ (reference sequence). The CDR3 has 14 amino acids. CDR3 amino acids: CASSPQGQNTEAFF. The CDR3 DNA sequence: TGTGCCAGCAGCCCGCAGGGGCAGAACACTGAAGCTTTCTTT.

The CDR3 reads CSVRGLAGEGELFF. CDR3 in DNA: TGCAGCGTCCGGGGACTAGCGGGAGAGGGGGAGCTGTTTTTT. The V gene is TRBV29-1, the J gene TRBJ2-2; 14 bases line up with TRBD2. The CDR3 contains 14 residues. Germline V gene lookup returns CDR1 SQVTM and CDR2 ANQGSEA. V gave up 6 bases and J gave up 8 bases; unmatched junction bases: 5.

The genes are TRBV27 and TRBJ2-2, with 7 bases fitting TRBD2. J gave up 6 bases and V 0 bases, and 4 bases lay outside the gene matches. Germline V gene lookup returns CDR1 MNHEY and CDR2 SMNVEV (reference sequence). This CDR3 region has 15 residues. This CDR3 is CASSLSPGRAGELFF. DNA of the CDR3: TGTGCCAGCAGTTTATCACCAGGGAGGGCCGGGGAGCTGTTTTTT.

The gene calls are TRBV5-4 and TRBJ2-1; TRBD2 matches at 8 bases. J was trimmed by 13 bases and V by 1 base; bases with no gene match: 16. Germline CDR1 and CDR2: SGHNT and YYREEE (reference sequence). This CDR3 contains 16 residues. CDR3 protein: CASSLLAGYPFLPQFF. The CDR3 bases are TGTGCCAGCAGCTTGTTAGCGGGATATCCTTTTTTACCCCAGTTCTTC.

V gene TRBV6-1 combines with J gene TRBJ2-1; the match to TRBD2 covers 10 bases. The junction had 21 bases not matched to a gene; V was cut back by 1 base and J by 6 bases. Germline V gene sequence: CDR1 MNHNS, CDR2 SASEGT. CDR3 length: 21 residues. CDR3 DNA sequence: TGTGCCAGCAGTGAAGATAAGGTCTTCGTGGTGGCTGCTAGCGGGAGCAATGAGCAGTTCTTC. This translates into CASSEDKVFVVAASGSNEQFF.

The chain employs TRBV10-2 and TRBJ2-7, with 8 bases matching TRBD2. This CDR3 contains 12 residues. Germline CDR1 reads WSHSY; CDR2 reads SAAADI. J was trimmed by 2 bases and V by 11 bases; bases with no gene match: 5. In DNA, the CDR3 is TGCGCCGCTGGGCGGGAGGCCTACGAGCAGTACTTC. This encodes CAAGREAYEQYF.